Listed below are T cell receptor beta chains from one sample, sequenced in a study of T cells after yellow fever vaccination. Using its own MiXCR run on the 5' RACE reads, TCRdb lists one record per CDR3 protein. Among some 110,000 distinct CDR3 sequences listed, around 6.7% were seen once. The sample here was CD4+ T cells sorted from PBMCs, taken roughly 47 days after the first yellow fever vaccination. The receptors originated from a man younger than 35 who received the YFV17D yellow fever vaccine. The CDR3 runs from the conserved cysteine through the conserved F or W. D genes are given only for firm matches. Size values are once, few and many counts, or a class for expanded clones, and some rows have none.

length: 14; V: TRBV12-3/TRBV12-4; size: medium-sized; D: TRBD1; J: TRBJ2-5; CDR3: CASSTGQGVETQYF; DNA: TGTGCCAGCAGTACAGGACAGGGAGTAGAGACCCAGTACTTC
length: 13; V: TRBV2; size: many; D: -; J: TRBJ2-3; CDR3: CATSEPFTDTQYF; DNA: TGTGCCACCTCAGAGCCCTTCACAGATACGCAGTATTTT
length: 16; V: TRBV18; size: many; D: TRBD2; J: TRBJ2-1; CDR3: CASSPTPGLTNVEQFF; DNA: TGTGCCAGCTCTCCTACCCCGGGACTAACCAATGTGGAGCAGTTCTTC
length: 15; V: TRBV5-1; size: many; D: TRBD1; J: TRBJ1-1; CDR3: CASSFRQGPDLEAFF; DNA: TGCGCCAGCAGCTTCAGACAGGGGCCCGATCTTGAAGCTTTCTTT
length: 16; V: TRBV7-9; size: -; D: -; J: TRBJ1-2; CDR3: CASRPPYRRNGYGYTF; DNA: TGTGCCAGCAGACCACCCTACCGGAGAAATGGCTATGGCTACACCTTC
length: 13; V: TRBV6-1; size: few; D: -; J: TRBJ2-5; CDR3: CASSRIPRETQYF; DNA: TGTGCCAGCAGTAGAATCCCCCGAGAGACCCAGTACTTC
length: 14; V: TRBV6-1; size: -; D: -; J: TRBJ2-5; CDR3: CASSKDTDQETQYF; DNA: TGTGCCAGCAGTAAAGACACCGACCAAGAGACCCAGTACTTC
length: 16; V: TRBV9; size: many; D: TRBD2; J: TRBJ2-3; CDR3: CASSARTSGSTDTQYF; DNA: TGTGCCAGCAGCGCCCGGACTAGCGGGAGTACAGATACGCAGTATTTT
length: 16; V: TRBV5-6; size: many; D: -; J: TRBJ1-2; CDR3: CASSLPGLQGLYGYTF; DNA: TGTGCCAGCAGCTTGCCGGGACTTCAGGGCCTCTATGGCTACACCTTC
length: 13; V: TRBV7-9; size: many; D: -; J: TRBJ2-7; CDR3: CASSLAGTPWQYF; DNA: TGTGCCAGCAGCTTAGCCGGGACTCCGTGGCAGTACTTC
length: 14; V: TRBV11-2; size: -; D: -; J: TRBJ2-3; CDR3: CASSLGGWGDTQYF; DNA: TGTGCCAGCAGCTTAGGAGGTTGGGGAGATACGCAGTATTTT
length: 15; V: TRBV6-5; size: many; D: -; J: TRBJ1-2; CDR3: CASSYAGSGGYGYTF; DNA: TGTGCCAGCAGTTACGCAGGGAGTGGCGGCTATGGCTACACCTTC
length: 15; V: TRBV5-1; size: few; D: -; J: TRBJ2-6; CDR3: CASSSWGGGANVLTF; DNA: TGCGCCAGCAGCTCCTGGGGCGGTGGGGCCAACGTCCTGACTTTC
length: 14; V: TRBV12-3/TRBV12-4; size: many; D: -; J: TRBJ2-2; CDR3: CASSYPGNTGELFF; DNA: TGTGCCAGCAGTTACCCAGGGAACACCGGGGAGCTGTTTTTT
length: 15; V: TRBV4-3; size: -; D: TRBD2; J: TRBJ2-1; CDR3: CASSHLLAGNNEQFF; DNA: TGCGCCAGCAGCCACTTACTAGCGGGGAACAATGAGCAGTTCTTC
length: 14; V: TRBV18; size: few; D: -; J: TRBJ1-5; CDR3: CASSPDSSNQPQHF; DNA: TGTGCCAGCTCACCGGACAGTTCCAATCAGCCCCAGCATTTT
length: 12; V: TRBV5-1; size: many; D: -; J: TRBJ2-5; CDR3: CASRVDLETQYF; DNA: TGCGCCAGCAGGGTTGATTTGGAGACCCAGTACTTC
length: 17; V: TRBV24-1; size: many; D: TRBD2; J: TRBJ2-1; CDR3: CATSPIKASAGDNEQFF; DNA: TGTGCCACCAGCCCCATAAAGGCTAGCGCGGGGGACAATGAGCAGTTCTTC
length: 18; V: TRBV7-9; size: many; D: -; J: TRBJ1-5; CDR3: CASSSPSRGGDSNQPQHF; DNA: TGTGCCAGCAGCTCCCCTTCGCGGGGGGGGGATAGCAATCAGCCCCAGCATTTT
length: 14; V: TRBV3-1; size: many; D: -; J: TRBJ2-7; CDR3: CASSQTGAVYEQYF; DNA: TGTGCCAGCAGCCAAACCGGGGCGGTATACGAGCAGTACTTC
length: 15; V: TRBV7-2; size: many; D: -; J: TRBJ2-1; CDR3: CASSPRSSGVNEQFF; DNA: TGTGCCAGCAGCCCCAGGAGTAGCGGTGTCAATGAGCAGTTCTTC
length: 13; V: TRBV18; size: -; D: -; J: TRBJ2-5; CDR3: CASSRLRSETQYF; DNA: TGTGCCAGCTCACGACTCAGGTCCGAGACCCAGTACTTC
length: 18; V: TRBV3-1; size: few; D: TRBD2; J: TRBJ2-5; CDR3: CACSRRGGLAGGKETQYF; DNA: TGTGCCTGCAGCCGCCGGGGGGGACTAGCGGGGGGAAAAGAGACCCAGTACTTC
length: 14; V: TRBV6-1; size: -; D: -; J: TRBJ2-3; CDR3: CASTLRWSTDTQYF; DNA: TGTGCCAGCACCCTAAGGTGGAGCACAGATACGCAGTATTTT
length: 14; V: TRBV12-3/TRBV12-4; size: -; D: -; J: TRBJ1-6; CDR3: CASSSGTVNSPLHF; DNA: TGTGCCAGCAGTTCTGGAACAGTAAATTCACCCCTCCACTTT
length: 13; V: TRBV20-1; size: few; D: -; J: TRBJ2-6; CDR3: CSATRGGANVLTF; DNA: TGCAGTGCCACTAGGGGGGGGGCCAACGTCCTGACTTTC
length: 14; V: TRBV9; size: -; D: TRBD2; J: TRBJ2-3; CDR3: CASSPRGDGDTQYF; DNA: TGTGCCAGCAGCCCCCGGGGGGATGGAGATACGCAGTATTTT
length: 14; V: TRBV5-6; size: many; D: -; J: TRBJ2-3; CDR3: CASIPGGSADTQYF; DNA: TGTGCCAGCATCCCTGGGGGTAGCGCGGATACGCAGTATTTT
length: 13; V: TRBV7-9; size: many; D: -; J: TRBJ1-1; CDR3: CASSSDVGTEAFF; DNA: TGTGCCAGCAGCTCGGACGTGGGCACTGAAGCTTTCTTT
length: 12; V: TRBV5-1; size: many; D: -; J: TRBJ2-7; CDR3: CASSLDLGGQYF; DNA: TGCGCCAGCAGCTTGGATCTAGGGGGGCAGTACTTC
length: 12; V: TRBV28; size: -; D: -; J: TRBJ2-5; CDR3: CASSSETETQYF; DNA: TGTGCCAGCAGTAGTGAAACAGAGACCCAGTACTTC
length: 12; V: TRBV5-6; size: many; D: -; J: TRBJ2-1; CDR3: CASSLVTNEQFF; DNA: TGTGCCAGCAGCTTGGTTACCAATGAGCAGTTCTTC
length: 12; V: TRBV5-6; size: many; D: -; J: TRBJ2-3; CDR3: CASSWQADTQYF; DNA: TGTGCCAGCAGCTGGCAGGCAGATACGCAGTATTTT
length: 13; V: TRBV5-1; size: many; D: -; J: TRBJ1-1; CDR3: CASSLGLNTEAFF; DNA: TGCGCCAGCAGCTTGGGATTAAACACTGAAGCTTTCTTT
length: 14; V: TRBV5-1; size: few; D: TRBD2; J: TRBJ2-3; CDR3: CATNPGLREDTQYF; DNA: TGCGCCACCAATCCGGGACTACGGGAGGATACGCAGTATTTT
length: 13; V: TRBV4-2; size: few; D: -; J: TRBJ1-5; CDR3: CASSQDPGRPQHF; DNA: TGTGCCAGCAGCCAAGACCCCGGGCGGCCCCAGCATTTT
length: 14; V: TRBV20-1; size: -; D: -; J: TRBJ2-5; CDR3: CSASYDGGGQTQYF; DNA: TGCAGTGCTAGCTACGACGGCGGTGGTCAGACCCAGTACTTC
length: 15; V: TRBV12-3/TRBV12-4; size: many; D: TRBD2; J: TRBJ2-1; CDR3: CASRPSSGGYNEQFF; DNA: TGTGCCAGCAGGCCTTCAAGCGGGGGATACAATGAGCAGTTCTTC
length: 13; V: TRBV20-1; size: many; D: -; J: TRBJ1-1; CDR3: CSARVAGYTEAFF; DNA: TGCAGTGCTAGAGTTGCAGGGTACACTGAAGCTTTCTTT
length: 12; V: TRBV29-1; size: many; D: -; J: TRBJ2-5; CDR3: CSVVRYQETQYF; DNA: TGCAGCGTGGTCAGGTACCAAGAGACCCAGTACTTC
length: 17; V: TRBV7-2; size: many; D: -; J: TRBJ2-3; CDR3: CASSLALLGTRTDTQYF; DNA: TGTGCCAGCAGCTTAGCCCTACTTGGGACACGCACAGATACGCAGTATTTT
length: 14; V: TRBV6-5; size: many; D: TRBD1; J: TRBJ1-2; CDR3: CASSSGQGDYGYTF; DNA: TGTGCCAGCAGTTCTGGACAGGGGGATTATGGCTACACCTTC
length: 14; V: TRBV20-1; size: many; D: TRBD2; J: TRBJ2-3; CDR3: CSASGGAGLDTQYF; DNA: TGCAGTGCTAGCGGAGGAGCGGGGTTGGATACGCAGTATTTT
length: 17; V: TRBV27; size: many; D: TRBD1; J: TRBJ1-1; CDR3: CASSSFVGGTGFSEAFF; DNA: TGTGCCAGCAGTTCGTTTGTAGGGGGGACAGGGTTTTCTGAAGCTTTCTTT
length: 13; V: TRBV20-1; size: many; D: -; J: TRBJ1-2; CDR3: CSASSPTGYGYTF; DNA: TGCAGTGCTAGCTCACCCACGGGCTATGGCTACACCTTC
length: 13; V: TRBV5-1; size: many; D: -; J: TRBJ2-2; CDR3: CASREVATGELFF; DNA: TGCGCCAGCAGAGAAGTGGCCACCGGGGAGCTGTTTTTT
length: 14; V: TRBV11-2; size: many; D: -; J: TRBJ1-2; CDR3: CASSLLGGFYGYTF; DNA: TGTGCCAGCAGCCTGCTGGGGGGGTTCTATGGCTACACCTTC
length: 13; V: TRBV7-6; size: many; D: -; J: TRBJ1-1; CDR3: CASSQDLNTEAFF; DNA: TGTGCCAGCAGCCAAGACCTGAACACTGAAGCTTTCTTT
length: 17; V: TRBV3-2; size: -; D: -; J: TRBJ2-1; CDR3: CASSQEGFSSFYNEQFF; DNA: TGTGCCAGCAGCCAGGAGGGTTTCTCTAGCTTCTACAATGAGCAGTTCTTC
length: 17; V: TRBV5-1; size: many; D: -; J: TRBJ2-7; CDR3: CASSLGFGPGNTYEQYF; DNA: TGCGCCAGCAGCTTGGGGTTTGGGCCAGGAAATACCTACGAGCAGTACTTC
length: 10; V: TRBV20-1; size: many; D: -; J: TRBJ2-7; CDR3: CSARGYEQYF; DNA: TGCAGTGCTAGGGGTTACGAGCAGTACTTC
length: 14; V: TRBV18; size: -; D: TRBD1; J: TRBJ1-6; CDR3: CASSATGFDSPLHF; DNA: TGTGCCAGCTCAGCGACAGGGTTTGATTCACCCCTCCACTTT
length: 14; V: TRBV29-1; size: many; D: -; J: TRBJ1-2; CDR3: CSVGLERGNYGYTF; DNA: TGCAGCGTTGGCCTGGAAAGGGGAAACTATGGCTACACCTTC
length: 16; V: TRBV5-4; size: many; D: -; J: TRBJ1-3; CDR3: CASSLDSRYSGNTIYF; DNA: TGTGCCAGCAGCCTCGACAGTAGGTACTCTGGAAACACCATATATTTT
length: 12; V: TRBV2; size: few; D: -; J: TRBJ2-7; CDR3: CASSERSDEQYF; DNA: TGTGCCAGCAGTGAAAGATCGGACGAGCAGTACTTC
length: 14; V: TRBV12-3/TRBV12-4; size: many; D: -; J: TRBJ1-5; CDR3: CASTWGRYNQPQHF; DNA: TGTGCCAGCACCTGGGGCAGATACAATCAGCCCCAGCATTTT
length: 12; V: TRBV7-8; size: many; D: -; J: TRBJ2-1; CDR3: CASARLNNEQFF; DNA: TGTGCCAGCGCGAGATTGAACAATGAGCAGTTCTTC